Listed here is a single T cell receptor (beta chain). The isolated RNA, all of it, was reverse transcribed, so expressed TCRB transcripts were what got sequenced. Clones were read by immunoSEQ multiplex PCR, and TCRdb kept only the in-frame ones, dropping some. This sample yields hundreds of thousands of clones, of which 15% to 17% are seen a single time; about 0.086% belongs to the top ten. The sample comes from a study of beta chain features in type 1 diabetes. The CDR3 covers 16 residues. Germline V gene data show CDR1 as LGHNA and CDR2 as YNFKEQ. Trimming removed 3 bases from V and 4 bases from J; junction bases left unmatched: 11.

The chain couples TRBV4-2 to TRBJ1-2; 7 bases align to TRBD1. This TCR was sampled from a man aged 18 to 29 in good health. Sequencing was carried out using naive CD4+ T cells from blood. The CDR3 DNA is TGTGCCAGCAGCCAGACCGGGACAGTAGCCCCCTATGGCTACACCTTC. The encoded protein is CASSQTGTVAPYGYTF.